This entry lists 32 T cell receptor beta chains sequenced from one sample in a study of CD8 T cells in ankylosing spondylitis. TCRdb re-analysed the 5' RACE reads in MiXCR, keeping a single row per CDR3 protein. The sample has a few hundred thousand distinct CDR3 sequences, 20% to 30% seen once. The sample was blood, either unsorted or a sorted T cell fraction (not recorded which). These receptors came from a male donor with ankylosing spondylitis or in good health (not recorded which).

This clonotype was recorded at least ten times. This sequence joins TRBV20-1 and TRBJ2-1; the D is unclear. Deletions cut 5 bases from V and 0 bases from J, with 8 bases between. Germline V CDR1 and CDR2: DFQATT, SNEGSKA (reference sequence). The CDR3 is 13 residues long. The CDR3 nucleotides read TGCAGTGCTTCGCGGAGCTCCTACAATGAGCAGTTCTTC. It specifies CSASRSSYNEQFF.

This clonotype has just a few counts. The chain links TRBV4-2 to TRBJ2-5; D is undetermined. From germline, CDR1 is LGHNA and CDR2 YNFKEQ. Trimming removed 0 bases at V and 3 bases at J, with 8 bases between. The length of the CDR3 is 14 residues. CDR3: CASSQDWLEETQYF. CDR3 nucleotides: TGTGCCAGCAGCCAAGACTGGCTAGAAGAGACCCAGTACTTC.

The chain carries TRBV7-2 and TRBJ2-7; perhaps TRBD2 as D (6 bases). Between the trimmed V and J ends, which lost 11 bases and 1 base, there was a span of 18 bases. Germline V gene data show CDR1 as SGHTA and CDR2 as FQGNSA. This CDR3 is 14 amino acids long. The CDR3 DNA is TGTGCCCGCGGGATTGGGGGGAAATCCTACGAGCAGTACTTC. Its translation: CARGIGGKSYEQYF.

The rearrangement links TRBV20-1 to TRBJ2-1, with 8 bases identical to TRBD2. The CDR3 length is 16 residues. From germline, CDR1 is DFQATT and CDR2 SNEGSKA (reference sequence). V was clipped by 5 bases and J by 5 bases; unmatched bases: 14. The CDR3 DNA reads TGCAGTGCTGACCCCGAGGGTAGCGGGGTTCACAATGAGCAGTTCTTC. Amino acids: CSADPEGSGVHNEQFF.

This clonotype was counted ten times or more. J is TRBJ1-2 and V is TRBV6-5; the D is unclear. This CDR3 is 15 amino acids long. V was cut by 0 bases and J by 4 bases, with 12 bases left in between. Germline values: CDR1 MNHEY, CDR2 SVGAGI. CDR3 in DNA: TGTGCCAGCAGTTACTCGAAGGAGGGCAGCTATGGCTACACCTTC. This translates into CASSYSKEGSYGYTF.

Notes on this clonotype: A read error may produce the germline difference seen at one junction end. The chain combines TRBV12-3 or TRBV12-4 with TRBJ2-1, with TRBD2 matching over 13 bases. The CDR3 has 13 amino acids. The CDR3 DNA reads as TGTGCCAGCAGTTTAACTAGCGGGGGGGCCGGGGTCTTC. This translates into CASSLTSGGAGVF.

This chain joins TRBV29-1 and TRBJ2-3; TRBD1 is a possible D gene (5 bases). The germline V gene encodes CDR1 SQVTM and CDR2 ANQGSEA. The V end lost 4 bases, the J end lost 5 bases, and 13 bases lay between the germline ends. The CDR3 is 13 amino acids. This chain's CDR3 is CSVAAGFIDTQYF. Here the CDR3 DNA reads TGCAGCGTTGCGGCAGGGTTTATAGATACGCAGTATTTT.

In its sample, this clonotype was seen a few times. The V and J genes are TRBV20-1 and TRBJ2-7; maybe TRBD2 (6 bases). CDR3 length: 13 residues. V was shortened by 6 bases and J by 2 bases, with 14 bases between the two germline ends. Germline V gene sequence: CDR1 DFQATT, CDR2 SNEGSKA (reference sequence). CDR3 sequence reads: CSARSGRTYEQYF. For the CDR3, the DNA is TGCAGTGCCCGAAGCGGGCGGACCTACGAGCAGTACTTC.

V is TRBV15 and J is TRBJ2-3; D is possibly TRBD1 or TRBD2 (5 bases each). The CDR3 consists of 15 residues. CDR1 and CDR2 (germline): LNHNV, YYDKDF (reference sequence). Trimming removed 6 bases from V and 2 bases from J, with 15 bases in between. The CDR3 DNA follows: TGTGCCACCAGTAGGGACCCCCGGGACACAGATACGCAGTATTTT. Protein sequence: CATSRDPRDTDTQYF.

This clonotype was observed many times. The rearrangement links TRBV12-3 or TRBV12-4 to TRBJ2-1; 8 positions agree with TRBD2. J gave up 7 bases and V 5 bases, and 7 bases lay outside the gene matches. The CDR3 totals 14 residues. The CDR3 sequence is CASSPGGARNEQFF. The CDR3 nucleotides read TGTGCCAGCAGTCCCGGGGGGGCGAGGAATGAGCAGTTCTTC.

J is TRBJ2-3 and V is TRBV4-2; D gene uncertain. Trimming stripped 3 bases from V and 4 bases from J, with 8 bases between. The germline CDR1 and CDR2 sequences are LGHNA and YNFKEQ. The CDR3 is made up of 13 amino acids. CDR3 in DNA: TGTGCCAGCAGCCAGAGTATCGCAGATACGCAGTATTTT. This codes for CASSQSIADTQYF.

This clonotype has only a few counts. This chain connects TRBV29-1 to TRBJ1-1, with 8 bases fitting TRBD1. The germline CDR1 and CDR2 sequences are SQVTM and ANQGSEA. This CDR3 spans 13 amino acids. Trimming at V came to 6 bases and at J to 5 bases, leaving 8 bases not matched to a gene. CDR3 coding DNA: TGCAGCGTCAGAGAGACAGGGGAGACTGAAGCTTTCTTT. Amino acid sequence: CSVRETGETEAFF.

This clonotype occurred once. The junction departs from the called germline gene at one end, perhaps through a read error. The chain is built from TRBV10-3 and TRBJ2-1; D is possibly TRBD2 (5 bases). Germline V gene lookup returns CDR1 ENHRY and CDR2 SYGVKD. This CDR3 region has 13 residues. CDR3 bases: TGTGCCATCCTTGGACTGAATGGGAATGACCAGTTCTTC. Its translation is CAILGLNGNDQFF.

This rearrangement joins TRBV6-5 to TRBJ2-2, with no clear D. Germline V gene data show CDR1 as MNHEY and CDR2 as SVGAGI. The CDR3 covers 13 residues. The V end was cut by 4 bases, the J end by 7 bases, with 10 bases between. CDR3 DNA: TGTGCCAGCAGTTCTGTGTCGGTCGGGGAGCTGTTTTTT. Residues: CASSSVSVGELFF.

This clonotype was recorded at least ten times. The chain combines TRBV20-1 with TRBJ1-1, with D hard to call. There are 18 residues in the CDR3. Trimming left V 1 base short and J 1 base short, with 22 bases between. Germline loops: CDR1 DFQATT, CDR2 SNEGSKA (reference sequence). CDR3 sequence (DNA): TGCAGTGCTAGAGCCCACTCCGGGCAGCCGGCGGGGAACACTGAAGCTTTCTTT. It yields the protein CSARAHSGQPAGNTEAFF.

This clonotype was detected a few times. This chain joins TRBV12-3 or TRBV12-4 and TRBJ1-1; TRBD1 aligns across 8 bases. J lost 5 bases, V lost 5 bases, and 7 bases had no gene match. The CDR3 totals 14 residues. In nucleotides, the CDR3 is TGTGCCAGCAGTGTCAGGGGGCGCAGAACTGAAGCTTTCTTT. This encodes CASSVRGRRTEAFF.

Many counts were recorded for this clonotype. The chain is built from TRBV20-1 and TRBJ1-5; D not certain. Germline V gene lookup returns CDR1 DFQATT and CDR2 SNEGSKA (reference sequence). Trimming removed 6 bases from V and 1 base from J, with 16 bases in between. The CDR3 is 15 residues long. The CDR3 sequence: CSAERDSPSNQPQHF. CDR3 DNA sequence: TGCAGTGCCGAAAGGGATTCTCCGAGCAATCAGCCCCAGCATTTT.

This chain links TRBV12-3 or TRBV12-4 with TRBJ2-1, with TRBD2 matching 8 bases. CDR3 length: 15 residues. After removal of 7 bases from V and 6 bases from J, the junction contained 11 bases not matched to a gene. DNA for the CDR3: TGTGCCAGCATCCTACGGGGGGGTCCGTCCAATGAGCAGTTCTTC. This sequence encodes CASILRGGPSNEQFF.

This clonotype was seen repeatedly, ten times or more. The chain joins TRBV12-3 or TRBV12-4 to TRBJ2-2; 8 bases map to TRBD2. The ends lost 2 bases at V and 5 bases at J; junction bases unmatched: 4. There are 15 residues in the CDR3. The CDR3 loop is CASSLSGGGTGELFF. DNA of the CDR3: TGTGCCAGCAGTTTAAGCGGGGGTGGAACCGGGGAGCTGTTTTTT.

This clonotype occurred many times. The chain has TRBV29-1 and TRBJ1-1; D uncertain. V shed 7 bases and J shed 0 bases, with 12 bases lying between them. The CDR3 loop spans 13 amino acids. Germline CDR1 and CDR2: SQVTM and ANQGSEA. CDR3 sequence reads: CSGDTSMNTEAFF. CDR3 bases: TGCAGCGGCGACACTTCTATGAACACTGAAGCTTTCTTT.

This clonotype was counted ten times or more. V gene TRBV20-1 combines with J gene TRBJ2-1; 9 bases agree with TRBD1. This CDR3 region has 15 residues. In germline, CDR1 is DFQATT, CDR2 SNEGSKA (reference sequence). V was clipped by 5 bases and J by 5 bases; unmatched bases: 10. The CDR3: CSADGTGRGDNEQFF. CDR3 DNA sequence: TGCAGTGCTGACGGGACAGGGAGGGGGGACAATGAGCAGTTCTTC.

The table lists this clonotype with many counts. The V gene is TRBV20-1, the J gene TRBJ2-1, with TRBD2 as a possible D gene (6 bases). The CDR3 is 14 amino acids. Deletions cut 6 bases from V and 4 bases from J, with 16 bases between. Per the germline V gene, CDR1 is DFQATT and CDR2 is SNEGSKA (reference sequence). The CDR3 DNA reads as TGCAGTGCCTCTTCGGGGGAACCGTACAATGAGCAGTTCTTC. Its translation is CSASSGEPYNEQFF.

This clonotype has at least ten counts. The chain employs TRBV10-3 and TRBJ2-2; unclear D gene. Germline CDR1 ENHRY, CDR2 SYGVKD. Deletions cut 3 bases from V and 1 base from J, with 15 bases between. The CDR3 has 17 residues. The chain's CDR3 is CAISDLLGKGNTGELFF. Here the CDR3 DNA reads TGTGCCATCAGTGACTTACTTGGTAAAGGGAACACCGGGGAGCTGTTTTTT.

The rearrangement links TRBV29-1 to TRBJ1-1; D gene ambiguous. The V and J ends lost 2 bases and 0 bases respectively, with 7 bases between them. Germline values: CDR1 SQVTM, CDR2 ANQGSEA. This CDR3 is 13 amino acids long. Written as DNA, the CDR3 is TGCAGCGTTGAACGACTACTGAACACTGAAGCTTTCTTT. Its protein product is CSVERLLNTEAFF.

This clonotype was recorded many times. The rearrangement uses TRBV7-9 and TRBJ2-7; D call uncertain. The CDR3 is 11 amino acids. CDR1 and CDR2 from the germline V gene are SEHNR and FQNEAQ (reference sequence). The V and J ends lost 3 bases and 4 bases respectively, with 4 bases between them. DNA for the CDR3: TGTGCCAGCAGCTTTGAATACGAGCAGTACTTC. Protein sequence: CASSFEYEQYF.

The chain employs TRBV6-5 and TRBJ1-1; D not resolved. The CDR3 sequence is 15 residues long. V lost 4 bases, J lost 12 bases, and 24 bases lay in between. Germline V CDR1 and CDR2: MNHEY, SVGAGI. CDR3 DNA sequence: TGTGCCAGCAGTTCCCACTCGGACGAACCACTGTCGTCTTTCTTT. It codes for CASSSHSDEPLSSFF.

This sequence joins TRBV29-1 and TRBJ2-3; the D is unclear. Trimming took 3 bases from V and 1 from J, leaving 5 bases between them. Per germline, CDR1 SQVTM and CDR2 ANQGSEA. CDR3 size: 12 residues. The CDR3 loop is CSVDLGTDTQYF. The CDR3, as DNA: TGCAGCGTTGATTTGGGCACAGATACGCAGTATTTT.

J is TRBJ2-3 and V is TRBV10-3; a possible D gene is TRBD2 (5 bases). Deletions cut 7 bases from V and 2 bases from J, with 10 bases between. Germline values: CDR1 ENHRY, CDR2 SYGVKD. The length of the CDR3 is 13 residues. The CDR3 reads CAIIREDTDTQYF. DNA of the CDR3: TGTGCCATCATACGGGAAGACACAGATACGCAGTATTTT.

The chain has TRBV6-5 and TRBJ2-7; TRBD2 is a possible D gene (6 bases). Germline V lookup: CDR1 MNHEY, CDR2 SVGAGI. Trimming pared 3 bases from V and 4 bases from J, leaving 13 bases between. The CDR3 length is 14 residues. The DNA for the CDR3 is TGTGCCAGCAGTTATGGGGGGTCGGGGTACGAGCAGTACTTC. Protein sequence: CASSYGGSGYEQYF.

This chain connects TRBV20-1 to TRBJ2-5, with D maybe TRBD2 (5 bases). The CDR3 sequence is 12 residues long. Germline CDR1 is DFQATT and CDR2 is SNEGSKA (reference sequence). V was trimmed by 6 bases and J by 5 bases, leaving 13 bases between them. In DNA, the CDR3 is TGCAGTGCAACCAGCCCGGGGGAGACCCAGTACTTC. It yields the protein CSATSPGETQYF.

The chain carries TRBV10-1 and TRBJ2-3; 7 bases agree with TRBD1. CDR1 is WNHNN and CDR2 is SYGVQD in the germline V gene (reference sequence). The CDR3 runs to 15 residues. J gave up 3 bases and V 7 bases, and 10 bases lay outside the gene matches. CDR3 DNA sequence: TGCGCCAGCAACCCGACAGGGTCATTGACAGATACGCAGTATTTT. Its protein product is CASNPTGSLTDTQYF.

Ten or more counts support this clonotype. The chain carries TRBV20-1 and TRBJ1-5, with D hard to call. CDR1 and CDR2 (germline): DFQATT, SNEGSKA (reference sequence). V shed 3 bases and J shed 2 bases, with 11 bases lying between them. There are 14 residues in the CDR3. CDR3 loop: CSASLGGRNQPQHF. DNA for the CDR3: TGCAGTGCTAGTTTGGGAGGCCGCAATCAGCCCCAGCATTTT.